These 31 T cell receptor beta chains were sequenced from one sample in a study of blood T cell repertoires in COVID-19 (dated by TCRdb to 2018 to 2021). The library relied on the immunoSEQ multiplex PCR assay. Entries here come from immuneACCESS through TCRdb and include only in-frame sequences with V and J called. Some clones fail to appear in such tables; in the studies checked, an unresolved V gene covers under half of the shortfall, and the cause of the remainder is unknown. In all, the sample holds about 99,000 clones, and 65% to 85% of those were seen once. The biggest ten clones account for less than 2% of the sample. The sequencing sample was made of peripheral blood. These receptors came from a man aged 70-80 years with active or convalescent COVID-19.

V gene TRBV7-9 combines with J gene TRBJ2-1; 10 bases are a match to TRBD1. CDR1 and CDR2 (germline): SEHNR, FQNEAQ (reference sequence). V trimming: 4 bases; J trimming: 6 bases; junction bases outside the gene matches: 6. The CDR3 has 15 amino acids. The CDR3 DNA is TGTGCCAGCAGCTCGGGGGGACAGGGGAGCAATGAGCAGTTCTTC. Protein product: CASSSGGQGSNEQFF. The full variable domain, in which reference TRBV7-9 and TRBJ2-1 provide the parts outside the CDR3, is DTGVSQNPRHKITKRGQNVTFRCDPISEHNRLYWYRQTLGQGPEFLTYFQNEAQLEKSRLLSDRFSAERPKGSFSTLEIQRTEQGDSAMYLCASSSGGQGSNEQFFGPGTRLTVL.

The chain has TRBV27 and TRBJ2-7; 7 positions agree with TRBD1. From germline, CDR1 is MNHEY and CDR2 SMNVEV (reference sequence). This CDR3 is 14 amino acids long. V lost 7 bases, J lost 4 bases, and 10 bases stayed unmatched. This CDR3 reads CASKMGQGVYEQYF. The DNA for the CDR3 is TGTGCCAGCAAAATGGGGCAGGGGGTATACGAGCAGTACTTC.

This chain links TRBV5-1 with TRBJ1-6, with no clear D. Germline CDR1 SGHRS, CDR2 YFSETQ. V dropped 0 bases and J dropped 4 bases, with 5 bases sitting between them. This CDR3 spans 14 amino acids. CDR3 nucleotides: TGCGCCAGCAGCTTGGCCGAGTATAATTCACCCCTCCACTTT. Translation gives CASSLAEYNSPLHF.

Concerning this clone itself: This same CDR3 is encoded by further DNA sequences in the sample. This chain connects TRBV29-1 to TRBJ2-5; D gene unclear. The length of the CDR3 is 10 residues. CDR1 SQVTM and CDR2 ANQGSEA come from the germline V gene. Trimming removed 6 bases at V and 5 bases at J, with 7 bases between. The CDR3 here is CSVGRETQYF. For the CDR3, the DNA is TGCAGCGTCGGCAGGGAGACCCAGTACTTC.

This chain uses TRBV5-5 with TRBJ2-2; 7 bases line up with TRBD1. In germline, CDR1 is SGHKS, CDR2 YYEKEE (reference sequence). V lost 5 bases to trimming and J lost 3 bases; unmatched junction nucleotides: 4. The CDR3 extends over 14 amino acids. The chain's CDR3 is CASRPQGDTGELFF. In nucleotides, the CDR3 is TGTGCCAGCAGACCCCAGGGGGACACCGGGGAGCTGTTTTTT.

The rearrangement joins TRBV12-2 to TRBJ1-2; the table's D call of TRBD1 was not tested on the DNA. TRBV12-2 counts as a pseudogene. CDR3 size: 16 residues. The CDR3 loop is CASRLGWGRKLYGYTF. The CDR3 coding sequence is TGTGCAAGTCGCTTAGGCTGGGGGCGAAAACTCTATGGCTACACCTTC.

The rearrangement links TRBV6-5 to TRBJ2-7; TRBD1 matches at 7 bases. CDR1 is MNHEY, CDR2 SVGAGI, per germline. Trimming at V came to 7 bases and at J to 2 bases, leaving 8 bases not matched to a gene. The CDR3 covers 14 residues. The CDR3 region has the DNA TGTGCCAGCATAGTGCCAGGGGGAGCCTACGAGCAGTACTTC. This sequence encodes CASIVPGGAYEQYF.

The J gene is TRBJ1-5, the V gene TRBV28, with D possibly matching TRBD1 (5 bases). The germline V and J ends were trimmed by 2 bases and 2 bases, with 10 bases remaining between them. The CDR3 spans 15 residues. In germline, CDR1 is MDHEN, CDR2 SYDVKM. The CDR3 DNA follows: TGTGCCAGCAGTTTAGGAGGGGCCGGCAATCAGCCCCAGCATTTT. Protein sequence: CASSLGGAGNQPQHF.

V usage is TRBV24-1 and J usage is TRBJ2-5, with TRBD2 identical over 8 bases. V lost 7 bases and J lost 2; bases outside the gene matches: 17. The CDR3 loop spans 18 amino acids. Looked up from germline, CDR1 is KGHDR and CDR2 is SFDVKD. DNA of the CDR3: TGTGCCACCAGCCCTTCCCTAGGGCTAGCGGGTTTACAAGAGACCCAGTACTTC. This codes for CATSPSLGLAGLQETQYF.

This clone has just one count. The V call is TRBV7-8, the J call TRBJ1-4; 7 bases match TRBD1. The V gene end was trimmed by 5 bases and the J gene end by 8 bases; junction bases not matched to a gene: 5. Germline CDR1 and CDR2: SGHVS and FQNEAQ. The CDR3 covers 13 residues. The CDR3 nucleotides are TGTGCCAGCAGCCGACAGGGTGGGGAAAAACTGTTTTTT. This sequence encodes CASSRQGGEKLFF.

This chain joins TRBV5-5 and TRBJ2-7; perhaps TRBD2 as D (7 bases). The CDR3 totals 14 residues. V lost 2 bases, J lost 2 bases, and 11 bases lay in between. Germline CDR1 and CDR2: SGHKS and YYEKEE (reference sequence). The CDR3 protein is CASSFTGGPYEQYF. The DNA for the CDR3 is TGTGCCAGCAGCTTCACGGGGGGCCCCTACGAGCAGTACTTC.

This sequence joins TRBV14 and TRBJ2-1; TRBD1 agrees at 7 bases. Germline CDR1 reads SGHDN; CDR2 reads FVKESK. The CDR3 sequence is 16 residues long. The trim removed 1 base at V and 8 bases at J, leaving 11 bases unmatched. CDR3 sequence: CASSQVQGPPGDEQFF. The CDR3 nucleotides read TGTGCCAGCAGCCAAGTACAGGGGCCCCCTGGGGATGAGCAGTTCTTC.

A word on this clone: The sample has other DNA sequences that encode this CDR3 too. CDR3 coding DNA: TGTGCCAGCAGTTTCAGCTCTGGAAACACCATATATTTT. This codes for CASSFSSGNTIYF. V gene TRBV12-3 or TRBV12-4 combines with J gene TRBJ1-3; unclear D gene. The CDR3 runs 13 residues. V lost 3 bases and J lost 0, with 3 bases in between.

The chain recombines TRBV27 with TRBJ1-6; 10 positions agree with TRBD1. The germline CDR1 and CDR2 sequences are MNHEY and SMNVEV (reference sequence). The ends lost 6 bases at V and 9 bases at J; junction bases unmatched: 8. CDR3 size: 15 residues. CDR3 protein: CASRTPGQGSSPLHF. In nucleotides, the CDR3 is TGTGCCAGCAGGACCCCGGGACAGGGGTCTTCACCCCTCCACTTT.

The rearrangement joins TRBV11-2 to TRBJ2-1, with TRBD2 matching over 14 bases. The CDR3 is 17 residues long. Germline CDR1 reads SGHAT; CDR2 reads FQNNGV. Trimming took 1 base from V and 4 from J; bases not matched to a gene: 3. CDR3 nucleotides: TGTGCCAGCAGCTTAGGCGGACTAGCGGGGGGATACAATGAGCAGTTCTTC. Protein sequence: CASSLGGLAGGYNEQFF.

The genes are TRBV5-6 and TRBJ2-3, with 7 bases identical to TRBD1. CDR1 and CDR2 from the germline V gene are SGHDT and YYEEEE. V lost 3 bases to trimming and J lost 1 base; unmatched junction nucleotides: 5. The CDR3 loop spans 15 amino acids. The CDR3 DNA follows: TGTGCCAGCAGCTCCCGACAGGGCGGCACAGATACGCAGTATTTT. Amino acid sequence: CASSSRQGGTDTQYF. The full variable domain, with the rest looked up from reference TRBV5-6 and TRBJ2-3, is DAGVTQSPTHLIKTRGQQVTLRCSPKSGHDTVSWYQQALGQGPQFIFQYYEEEERQRGNFPDRFSGHQFPNYSSELNVNALLLGDSALYLCASSSRQGGTDTQYFGPGTRLTVL.

The gene calls are TRBV28 and TRBJ1-1; a possible D gene is TRBD1 (6 bases). This CDR3 is 16 amino acids long. Germline V CDR1 and CDR2: MDHEN, SYDVKM. V lost 2 bases and J lost 0, with 13 bases in between. In DNA form, the CDR3 reads TGTGCCAGCAGTTTAGGACAGTCTGGTATGAACACTGAAGCTTTCTTT. Translated: CASSLGQSGMNTEAFF.

The chain employs TRBV29-1 and TRBJ2-3, with unresolved D. Between the trimmed V and J ends, which lost 3 bases and 5 bases, there was a span of 15 bases. Germline V gene sequence: CDR1 SQVTM, CDR2 ANQGSEA. This CDR3 spans 14 amino acids. For the CDR3, the DNA is TGCAGCGTTGATTTTCCACAGACACTAGATACGCAGTATTTT. It yields the protein CSVDFPQTLDTQYF.

The chain couples TRBV28 to TRBJ1-2, with D possibly matching TRBD1 (6 bases). This CDR3 has 15 residues. Per the germline V gene, CDR1 is MDHEN and CDR2 is SYDVKM. Trimming removed 3 bases from V and 4 bases from J, with 15 bases in between. The CDR3 here is CASSLPILGGYGYTF. The CDR3 DNA reads as TGTGCCAGCAGTTTGCCAATCCTAGGGGGCTATGGCTACACCTTC.

This clone showed up just a few times. V and J are TRBV25-1 and TRBJ2-7, with D tentatively TRBD2 (5 bases). V gave up 1 base and J gave up 3 bases, with 13 bases separating them. Looked up from germline, CDR1 is MGHDK and CDR2 is SYGVNS. This CDR3 is 15 amino acids long. The CDR3 sequence: CASSESGTANYEQYF. The CDR3 bases are TGTGCCAGCAGTGAATCGGGAACGGCTAACTACGAGCAGTACTTC.

In nucleotides, the CDR3 is TGTGCCAGCAGTATGGGACAGGGGGCAAAGGAAAAACTGTTTTTT. Protein product: CASSMGQGAKEKLFF. The chain carries TRBV28 and TRBJ1-4; TRBD1 aligns across 12 bases. Germline V lookup: CDR1 MDHEN, CDR2 SYDVKM. V shed 5 bases, J shed 8 bases, and the junction held 6 bases outside the gene matches. The CDR3 loop spans 15 amino acids.

The gene calls are TRBV28 and TRBJ2-7; 8 positions match TRBD1. The CDR3 contains 13 residues. After removal of 6 bases from V and 6 bases from J, the junction contained 7 bases not matched to a gene. Germline lookup yields CDR1 MDHEN and CDR2 SYDVKM. The CDR3 bases are TGTGCCAGCAGACTTACAGGGGGAGCCGAGCAGTACTTC. It codes for CASRLTGGAEQYF.

The genes are TRBV30 and TRBJ1-2; D gene unclear. V lost 1 base and J 3 bases, leaving 12 bases between the germline ends. The V gene's germline CDR1 is GTSNPN and CDR2 SVGIG (reference sequence). The CDR3 extends over 14 amino acids. CDR3 DNA: TGTGCCTGGAGTGGTCGGGGATTGGACTATGGCTACACCTTC. This sequence encodes CAWSGRGLDYGYTF.

The gene calls are TRBV30 and TRBJ2-3; a weak D match, TRBD1 (6 bases). V shed 0 bases and J shed 8 bases, with 15 bases lying between them. The CDR3 contains 14 residues. CDR1 and CDR2 from the germline V gene are GTSNPN and SVGIG (reference sequence). The chain's CDR3 is CAWSVLRGPGTQYF. The DNA of the CDR3 is TGTGCCTGGAGTGTACTCAGGGGCCCCGGTACGCAGTATTTT.

This clone was observed a single time. The same CDR3 is also encoded by other DNA sequences in this sample. This sequence joins TRBV18 and TRBJ1-5; 11 nucleotides line up with TRBD1. In germline, CDR1 is KGHSH, CDR2 LQKENI. The CDR3 loop spans 16 amino acids. Unmatched junction bases numbered 2, after V lost 0 bases and J lost 4 bases. CDR3 amino acids: CASSPPGTGGNQPQHF. The DNA for the CDR3 is TGTGCCAGCTCACCACCCGGGACAGGGGGGAATCAGCCCCAGCATTTT.

The gene calls are TRBV30 and TRBJ1-1; D not certain. Looked up from germline, CDR1 is GTSNPN and CDR2 is SVGIG (reference sequence). The ends were cut back, 4 bases at V and 0 bases at J, with 9 bases in the middle. The CDR3 sequence is 13 residues long. The CDR3 here is CAWNRELNTEAFF. Written as DNA, the CDR3 is TGTGCCTGGAATAGGGAGTTGAACACTGAAGCTTTCTTT.

V gene TRBV24-1 combines with J gene TRBJ2-1; tentative D call: TRBD2 (6 bases). V was clipped by 7 bases and J by 8 bases, with 14 bases between them. The germline CDR1 and CDR2 sequences are KGHDR and SFDVKD. The CDR3 is 13 residues long. The CDR3 coding sequence is TGTGCCACCAGGGGGGACTCTTTGGATGAGCAGTTCTTC. It encodes CATRGDSLDEQFF.

This chain links TRBV6-5 with TRBJ2-1; perhaps TRBD2 as D (7 bases). The CDR3 runs 11 residues. Germline-derived CDR1 and CDR2 are MNHEY and SVGAGI. CDR3 in amino acids: CAAGANNEQFF. CDR3 DNA: TGTGCGGCGGGGGCCAACAATGAGCAGTTCTTC.

The chain couples TRBV30 to TRBJ1-6; D possibly corresponds to TRBD1 (5 bases). CDR3 length: 15 amino acids. The germline V gene has CDR1 GTSNPN and CDR2 SVGIG (reference sequence). V dropped 4 bases and J dropped 6 bases, with 16 bases sitting between them. CDR3 nucleotide sequence: TGTGCCTGGACCCTGCAGGGCCTTACTAATTCACCCCTCCACTTT. Encoded protein: CAWTLQGLTNSPLHF.

The chain recombines TRBV27 with TRBJ1-1, with D unresolved. Germline assignment: CDR1 MNHEY and CDR2 SMNVEV (reference sequence). The CDR3 is 12 residues long. The germline V and J ends were trimmed by 6 bases and 7 bases, with 12 bases remaining between them. Here the CDR3 reads CASSLGGGEAFF. The CDR3, as DNA: TGTGCCAGCAGCTTGGGTGGCGGTGAAGCTTTCTTT.

This rearrangement joins TRBV30 to TRBJ1-5; 8 bases are shared with TRBD1. This CDR3 region has 14 residues. The ends lost 5 bases at V and 11 bases at J; junction bases unmatched: 14. Germline CDR1 is GTSNPN and CDR2 is SVGIG (reference sequence). The CDR3 DNA reads as TGTGCCTGGGCAGGGGGCGCAGGCATCGCCTCCCAGCATTTT. Residues: CAWAGGAGIASQHF.